The 25 T cell receptor beta chains listed next were all sequenced from one sample in a study of shared clonotypes between healthy human individuals. The repertoire was sequenced with immunoSEQ multiplex PCR; TCRdb's copy has only in-frame clones and lacks some. There are approximately 1,000,000 clones in the sample; approximately 77% occur only once, and roughly 0.83% lies in the top ten. Sequencing used memory CD4+ T cells from PBMCs. Subset defined: CD45RA-negative fraction. The receptors derive from a man younger than 30 in good health. Some clones in this sample may be carry-over from other donors' samples.

The V call is TRBV7-5, the J call TRBJ2-5. TRBV7-5 is designated a pseudogene. The CDR3 has 12 residues. The CDR3 is CVRSSERETQYF. CDR3 nucleotide sequence: TGTGTCAGAAGCTCCGAAAGGGAGACCCAGTACTTC.

The chain carries TRBV5-1 and TRBJ2-1; 12 bases map to TRBD2. V lost 1 base and J lost 7; bases outside the gene matches: 3. The CDR3 spans 15 residues. Germline V gene lookup returns CDR1 SGHRS and CDR2 YFSETQ. The chain's CDR3 is CASSLSLAGGNEQFF. As DNA, the CDR3 is TGCGCCAGCAGCTTGTCACTAGCGGGAGGAAATGAGCAGTTCTTC.

This chain links TRBV19 with TRBJ1-1; TRBD1 aligns across 8 bases. The CDR3 length is 14 residues. Germline V CDR1 and CDR2: LNHDA, SQIVND (reference sequence). Germline trimming cut 4 bases from V and 5 bases from J; bases unmatched to any gene: 6. Here the CDR3 reads CASSNRGMVTEAFF. CDR3 DNA sequence: TGTGCCAGTAGTAACAGGGGGATGGTTACTGAAGCTTTCTTT. The complete variable domain, with remaining parts taken from reference TRBV19 and TRBJ1-1, reads DGGITQSPKYLFRKEGQNVTLSCEQNLNHDAMYWYRQDPGQGLRLIYYSQIVNDFQKGDIAEGYSVSREKKESFPLTVTSAQKNPTAFYLCASSNRGMVTEAFFGQGTRLTVV.

A note on this clone: The junction departs from the called germline gene at one end, perhaps through a read error. V is TRBV4-2 and J is TRBJ2-1; 10 nucleotides line up with TRBD2. Looked up from germline, CDR1 is LGHNA and CDR2 is YNFKEQ. This CDR3 has 15 amino acids. CDR3 residues: CASRQGWTSGNEQFF. The CDR3 DNA sequence: TGTGCCAGCAGACAAGGGTGGACTAGCGGCAATGAGCAGTTCTTC.

With respect to this clone: Other DNA sequences in the sample encode the same CDR3. This chain uses TRBV10-3 with TRBJ1-5; D might be TRBD1 (5 bases). Germline V lookup: CDR1 ENHRY, CDR2 SYGVKD. V was pared by 6 bases and J by 4 bases, with 10 bases between. The CDR3 is made up of 13 amino acids. CDR3 sequence (DNA): TGTGCCATCAGCGAACAGGAAAATCAGCCCCAGCATTTT. Translated, it gives CAISEQENQPQHF.

This rearrangement joins TRBV5-1 to TRBJ1-1, with TRBD1 matching 7 bases. Per the germline V gene, CDR1 is SGHRS and CDR2 is YFSETQ. The CDR3 covers 16 residues. V lost 0 bases, J lost 0 bases, and 5 bases stayed unmatched. CDR3 DNA sequence: TGCGCCAGCAGCTTGGCCTCCGGGACAGTGAACACTGAAGCTTTCTTT. This encodes CASSLASGTVNTEAFF.

The chain joins TRBV28 to TRBJ1-3, with 8 nucleotides matching TRBD1. The CDR3 extends over 12 amino acids. The V segment lost 4 bases and the J segment 16 bases; nucleotides outside the gene matches: 9. CDR1 and CDR2 from the germline V gene are MDHEN and SYDVKM. As DNA, the CDR3 is TGTGCCAGCAGTTCAAAGTCCTGGACAGGGTATTTT. This gives the protein CASSSKSWTGYF.

This chain uses TRBV28 with TRBJ2-5; 7 nucleotides agree with TRBD2. Trimming at V came to 8 bases and at J to 3 bases, leaving 9 bases not matched to a gene. Germline CDR1 and CDR2: MDHEN and SYDVKM. The CDR3 covers 14 residues. CDR3 sequence: CASAIPGLKETQYF. The CDR3 DNA sequence: TGTGCCAGCGCGATACCGGGACTAAAAGAGACCCAGTACTTC.

This clone was seen only once. This chain connects TRBV30 to TRBJ2-1, with D possibly matching TRBD2 (6 bases). Trimming stripped 2 bases from V and 10 bases from J, with 18 bases between. This CDR3 region has 14 residues. Germline CDR1 GTSNPN, CDR2 SVGIG (reference sequence). This CDR3 reads CAWSFGAGSGEQFF. CDR3 nucleotides: TGTGCCTGGAGTTTTGGAGCTGGAAGCGGGGAGCAGTTCTTC.

The table lists this clone with a few counts. CDR3 region: CASRGDREDQPQHF. CDR3 nucleotide sequence: TGTGCCAGCAGGGGGGACAGGGAAGATCAGCCCCAGCATTTT. The rearrangement uses TRBV25-1 and TRBJ1-5, with 9 bases that match TRBD1. CDR3 length equals 14 residues. Germline CDR1 reads MGHDK; CDR2 reads SYGVNS. V shed 6 bases and J 5 bases; nucleotides not matched to a gene: 5.

The gene calls are TRBV5-6 and TRBJ2-1, with D unclear. V was clipped by 0 bases and J by 8 bases, with 9 bases between them. The germline V gene encodes CDR1 SGHDT and CDR2 YYEEEE. This CDR3 contains 13 residues. CDR3 in amino acids: CASSLGVLDEQFF. The CDR3 DNA sequence: TGTGCCAGCAGCTTGGGGGTGCTCGATGAGCAGTTCTTC. The entire variable domain, with the rest obtained from reference TRBV5-6 and TRBJ2-1, is as follows: DAGVTQSPTHLIKTRGQQVTLRCSPKSGHDTVSWYQQALGQGPQFIFQYYEEEERQRGNFPDRFSGHQFPNYSSELNVNALLLGDSALYLCASSLGVLDEQFFGPGTRLTVL.

The V and J genes are TRBV28 and TRBJ2-2, with 10 bases that match TRBD1. The CDR3 runs to 16 residues. The germline CDR1 and CDR2 sequences are MDHEN and SYDVKM. The V gene end was trimmed by 6 bases and the J gene end by 5 bases; junction bases not matched to a gene: 9. CDR3 region: CASRIKDRGRTGELFF. The DNA for the CDR3 is TGTGCCAGCAGGATCAAAGACAGGGGGCGAACCGGGGAGCTGTTTTTT. The whole variable domain, remainder taken from reference TRBV28 and TRBJ2-2, is DVKVTQSSRYLVKRTGEKVFLECVQDMDHENMFWYRQDPGLGLRLIYFSYDVKMKEKGDIPEGYSVSREKKERFSLILESASTNQTSMYLCASRIKDRGRTGELFFGEGSRLTVL.

This clone appeared a single time. The V call is TRBV7-9, the J call TRBJ2-7, with 9 bases matching TRBD1. V lost 4 bases and J lost 0; bases outside the gene matches: 4. Germline CDR1 and CDR2: SEHNR and FQNEAQ (reference sequence). There are 15 residues in the CDR3. CDR3 coding DNA: TGTGCCAGCAGCTCCTGGGACAGGGCCTCCTACGAGCAGTACTTC. It specifies CASSSWDRASYEQYF.

This chain connects TRBV28 to TRBJ2-7; 8 bases are shared with TRBD1. Germline V gene lookup returns CDR1 MDHEN and CDR2 SYDVKM. The CDR3 consists of 16 residues. The V segment lost 2 bases and the J segment 1 base; nucleotides outside the gene matches: 7. CDR3 protein: CASSLGRTGTSYEQYF. For the CDR3, the DNA is TGTGCCAGCAGTTTAGGCCGGACAGGGACTTCCTACGAGCAGTACTTC.

The V and J genes are TRBV5-1 and TRBJ1-1; 8 bases match TRBD1. Germline V gene sequence: CDR1 SGHRS, CDR2 YFSETQ. The junction had 6 bases not matched to a gene; V was cut back by 4 bases and J by 4 bases. This CDR3 region has 14 residues. The CDR3 nucleotides are TGCGCCAGCAGCACCCAGGGGGCCGGCACTGAAGCTTTCTTT. It specifies CASSTQGAGTEAFF. The entire variable domain, with the rest obtained from reference TRBV5-1 and TRBJ1-1, is as follows: KAGVTQTPRYLIKTRGQQVTLSCSPISGHRSVSWYQQTPGQGLQFLFEYFSETQRNKGNFPGRFSGRQFSNSRSEMNVSTLELGDSALYLCASSTQGAGTEAFFGQGTRLTVV.

V is TRBV7-2 and J is TRBJ2-7, with D possibly being TRBD1 or TRBD2 (5 bases each). CDR1 is SGHTA and CDR2 is FQGNSA in the germline V gene. This CDR3 is built from 14 residues. Trimming took 1 base from V and 2 from J, leaving 9 bases between them. The CDR3 loop reads CASSLGGMAYEQYF. Here the CDR3 DNA reads TGTGCCAGCAGCTTAGGGGGGATGGCCTACGAGCAGTACTTC. The complete variable domain, with remaining parts taken from reference TRBV7-2 and TRBJ2-7, reads GAGVSQSPSNKVTEKGKDVELRCDPISGHTALYWYRQSLGQGLEFLIYFQGNSAPDKSGLPSDRFSAERTGGSVSTLTIQRTQQEDSAVYLCASSLGGMAYEQYFGPGTRLTVT.

This chain links TRBV5-4 with TRBJ2-5; D may be TRBD1 (6 bases). Germline V gene lookup returns CDR1 SGHNT and CDR2 YYREEE (reference sequence). This CDR3 spans 13 amino acids. Trimming cost V 6 bases and J 3 bases, with 12 bases left between them. The CDR3 spells CASKQRQEETQYF. Here the CDR3 DNA reads TGTGCCAGCAAACAAAGACAGGAAGAGACCCAGTACTTC.

This clone was seen just once. The chain joins TRBV18 to TRBJ1-2, with D perhaps TRBD1 (5 bases). The V and J ends lost 3 bases and 2 bases respectively, with 19 bases between them. Germline V gene data show CDR1 as KGHSH and CDR2 as LQKENI. The CDR3 is 17 amino acids. CDR3 nucleotide sequence: TGTGCCAGCTCACCGGCCGGCCGGGGAGGGGCGAACTATGGCTACACCTTC. Protein sequence: CASSPAGRGGANYGYTF.

The chain couples TRBV6-1 to TRBJ2-5, with 7 bases matching TRBD1. The germline V gene encodes CDR1 MNHNS and CDR2 SASEGT. V dropped 1 base and J dropped 8; count of bases not matched to a gene: 1. This CDR3 contains 12 residues. The CDR3 region has the DNA TGTGCCAGCAGTGAAGGGGACAGTACCCAGTACTTC. It codes for CASSEGDSTQYF.

The count of this clone is one. The chain recombines TRBV12-5 with TRBJ1-3; 7 nucleotides agree with TRBD1. Germline CDR1 reads LGHNT; CDR2 reads FRNRAP. The CDR3 totals 14 residues. Losses at the gene ends were 5 bases for V and 4 bases for J; bases not matched to a gene: 5. CDR3 in amino acids: CASGPSTGGNTIYF. Here the CDR3 DNA reads TGTGCTAGTGGTCCATCGACAGGGGGAAACACCATATATTTT.

This clone has just one count. This may stem from a read error, because a much larger clone lies one nucleotide away. The chain recombines TRBV6-1 with TRBJ2-7; D is ambiguous. The CDR3 sequence is 11 residues long. Germline CDR1 and CDR2: MNHNS and SASEGT. Trimming cost V 5 bases and J 4 bases, with 6 bases left between them. The CDR3 is CASSLGYEQYF. CDR3 nucleotides: TGTGCCAGCAGTTTGGGATACGAGCAGTACTTC.

The rearrangement uses TRBV30 and TRBJ2-2; D might be TRBD1 or TRBD2, each matching 6 bases. Trimming pared 3 bases from V and 3 bases from J, leaving 14 bases between. Germline V CDR1 and CDR2: GTSNPN, SVGIG (reference sequence). The CDR3 is made up of 15 amino acids. The CDR3 protein is CAWSPQGTYTGELFF. The CDR3 DNA reads TGTGCCTGGAGCCCTCAGGGGACTTACACCGGGGAGCTGTTTTTT.

This clone appeared a single time. The V call is TRBV19, the J call TRBJ2-5, with a weak D call TRBD2 (5 bases). V dropped 6 bases and J dropped 0 bases, with 11 bases sitting between them. This CDR3 spans 14 amino acids. Looked up from germline, CDR1 is LNHDA and CDR2 is SQIVND (reference sequence). The CDR3: CASRTTGNQETQYF. DNA of the CDR3: TGTGCCAGTAGAACGACGGGAAACCAAGAGACCCAGTACTTC.

This clone was detected once. The chain links TRBV6-6 to TRBJ2-7; 8 bases fit TRBD1. V trimming: 8 bases; J trimming: 1 base; junction bases outside the gene matches: 13. The CDR3 spans 16 residues. Germline V gene sequence: CDR1 MNHNY, CDR2 SVGAGI (reference sequence). CDR3 sequence: CASRAGGASPSYEQYF. For the CDR3, the DNA is TGTGCCAGCCGCGCAGGGGGCGCATCCCCTTCCTACGAGCAGTACTTC.

V and J are TRBV2 and TRBJ1-3; no clear D. Germline CDR1 SNHLY, CDR2 FYNNEI. V was clipped by 4 bases and J by 3 bases, with 4 bases between them. This CDR3 spans 12 amino acids. CDR3 bases: TGTGCCAGCAGTGTGGGTGGAAACACCATATATTTT. Translated, it gives CASSVGGNTIYF.